What follows describes a single T cell receptor (beta chain). This sample stems from a study of blood T cell repertoires in COVID-19. About the study: Sites in the United States, Italy and Spain provided acute and convalescent COVID-19 samples. The analysed material was cDNA or gDNA that came from T cells, B-cell-depleted T cells, or PBMCs.

The CDR3 length is 15 residues. Germline V lookup: CDR1 MNHEY, CDR2 SMNVEV (reference sequence). V dropped 0 bases and J dropped 6 bases, with 12 bases sitting between them. Study processing details: Counts of nucleated cells, estimated from reference gene primer amplification, were obtained. Repertoires were generated with immunoSEQ multiplex PCR, while TCRdb's copy carries only in-frame clones and drops some. V and J calls and clone size are copied from that table; D and trimming were computed from the DNA. The data contain over 200,000 clones, 70% to 90% of them singletons. Specimen: peripheral blood. The chain uses TRBV27 and TRBJ1-5, with a tentative D call TRBD1 (6 bases). The source is a young man with active or convalescent COVID-19. The CDR3 DNA sequence: TGTGCCAGCAGTTTATCGGGGCAGGGGAGTCAGCCCCAGCATTTT. It yields the protein CASSLSGQGSQPQHF.